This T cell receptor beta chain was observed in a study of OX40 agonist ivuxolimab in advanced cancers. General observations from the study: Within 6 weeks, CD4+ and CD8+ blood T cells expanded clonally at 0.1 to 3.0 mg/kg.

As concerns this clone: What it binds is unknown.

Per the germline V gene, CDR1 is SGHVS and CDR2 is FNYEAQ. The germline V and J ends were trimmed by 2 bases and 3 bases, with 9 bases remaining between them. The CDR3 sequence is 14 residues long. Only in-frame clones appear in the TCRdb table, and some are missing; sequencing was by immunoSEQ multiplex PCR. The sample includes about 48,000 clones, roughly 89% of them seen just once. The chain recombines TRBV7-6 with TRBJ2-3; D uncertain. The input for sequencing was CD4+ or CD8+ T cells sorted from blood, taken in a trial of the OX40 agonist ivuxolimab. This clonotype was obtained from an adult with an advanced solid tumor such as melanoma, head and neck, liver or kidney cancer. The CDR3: CASSLSFVTDTQYF. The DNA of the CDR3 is TGTGCCAGCAGCTTATCTTTTGTGACAGATACGCAGTATTTT.